This is a list of T cell receptor beta chains from one sample in a study of T-cell reconstitution after alpha-beta-depleted transplantation in children. From the PCR reads, TCRdb called clonotypes with MiXCR, one entry per CDR3 protein. There are 250,000 to 300,000 distinct CDR3 sequences in the sample; 6.5% to 9% occur only once, and 9.1% lies in the top ten. The sequenced sample was peripheral blood, obtained 360 days after TCRalphabeta/CD19-depleted stem cell transplant. The receptors stem from a female patient aged 2-9 years who had a stem cell transplant for Fanconi anemia, so the T cells may come from the graft donor. CDR3s include the opening cysteine and the closing phenylalanine or tryptophan. Fields, in order: J gene, D gene, clone size, V gene, CDR3 protein, CDR3 DNA. D genes are given only for firm matches. A clone size is listed for some rows: how often the clone was seen (once, few, many), or a class if it is expanded.

J gene: TRBJ1-2; D gene: .; clone size: many; V gene: TRBV5-4; CDR3 protein: CAFQSPLYGYTF; CDR3 DNA: TGTGCCTTCCAATCCCCTCTTTATGGCTACACCTTC
J gene: TRBJ2-7; D gene: .; clone size: many; V gene: TRBV6-5; CDR3 protein: CASSYGLDIKLYEQYF; CDR3 DNA: TGTGCCAGCAGTTACGGGCTGGACATAAAGCTATACGAGCAGTACTTC
J gene: TRBJ2-3; D gene: .; clone size: many; V gene: TRBV2; CDR3 protein: CASSVRDTQYF; CDR3 DNA: TGTGCCAGCAGTGTTCGAGATACGCAGTATTTT
J gene: TRBJ2-7; D gene: .; clone size: many; V gene: TRBV20-1; CDR3 protein: CSARDPARGLEQYF; CDR3 DNA: TGCAGTGCTAGAGATCCCGCCAGGGGCCTGGAGCAGTACTTC
J gene: TRBJ2-7; D gene: .; clone size: .; V gene: TRBV20-1; CDR3 protein: CSARMRQAFSYEQYF; CDR3 DNA: TGCAGTGCTAGAATGAGACAGGCTTTCTCCTACGAGCAGTACTTC
J gene: TRBJ2-5; D gene: .; clone size: many; V gene: TRBV14; CDR3 protein: CASSRDPSETQYF; CDR3 DNA: TGTGCCAGCAGCCGAGATCCCTCTGAGACCCAGTACTTC
J gene: TRBJ2-7; D gene: .; clone size: many; V gene: TRBV6-2/TRBV6-3; CDR3 protein: CASSSGPVYEQYF; CDR3 DNA: TGTGCCAGCAGTTCTGGACCGGTCTACGAGCAGTACTTC
J gene: TRBJ2-3; D gene: TRBD1; clone size: many; V gene: TRBV12-3/TRBV12-4; CDR3 protein: CASSLLGQVEVGPDTQYF; CDR3 DNA: TGTGCCAGCAGTTTGTTGGGACAGGTTGAGGTGGGCCCAGATACGCAGTATTTT
J gene: TRBJ2-3; D gene: .; clone size: .; V gene: TRBV6-9; CDR3 protein: CARWGTQYF; CDR3 DNA: TGTGCCAGGTGGGGTACGCAGTATTTT
J gene: TRBJ1-1; D gene: .; clone size: many; V gene: TRBV28; CDR3 protein: CASRRGTEAFF; CDR3 DNA: TGTGCCAGCAGGAGGGGCACTGAAGCTTTCTTT
J gene: TRBJ1-6; D gene: .; clone size: many; V gene: TRBV6-5; CDR3 protein: CASSYSGTAYNSPLHF; CDR3 DNA: TGTGCCAGCAGTTACTCGGGGACTGCCTATAATTCACCCCTCCACTTT
J gene: TRBJ1-5; D gene: .; clone size: many; V gene: TRBV11-3; CDR3 protein: CASSLVSRGFRSNQPQHF; CDR3 DNA: TGTGCCAGCAGCTTAGTCAGCCGAGGATTTCGAAGCAATCAGCCCCAGCATTTT
J gene: TRBJ2-2; D gene: .; clone size: many; V gene: TRBV15; CDR3 protein: CATSSTTANTGELFF; CDR3 DNA: TGTGCCACCAGCAGCACGACAGCGAACACCGGGGAGCTGTTTTTT
J gene: TRBJ1-1; D gene: .; clone size: .; V gene: TRBV5-1; CDR3 protein: CASSLALGAAMNTEAFF; CDR3 DNA: TGCGCCAGCAGCTTGGCCCTGGGGGCGGCCATGAACACTGAAGCTTTCTTT
J gene: TRBJ2-7; D gene: TRBD1; clone size: many; V gene: TRBV12-3/TRBV12-4; CDR3 protein: CASSYSGQGREQYF; CDR3 DNA: TGTGCCAGCAGTTATTCGGGACAGGGCCGAGAGCAGTACTTC
J gene: TRBJ2-5; D gene: .; clone size: many; V gene: TRBV7-2; CDR3 protein: CASSLDGVVTQYF; CDR3 DNA: TGTGCCAGCAGCTTAGACGGGGTTGTGACCCAGTACTTC
J gene: TRBJ2-1; D gene: TRBD1; clone size: few; V gene: TRBV20-1; CDR3 protein: CSARSFRTGIYNEQFF; CDR3 DNA: TGCAGTGCTAGAAGTTTCCGGACAGGGATTTACAATGAGCAGTTCTTC
J gene: TRBJ1-2; D gene: TRBD1; clone size: few; V gene: TRBV30; CDR3 protein: CAWSPGQGFYGYTF; CDR3 DNA: TGTGCCTGGAGTCCGGGACAGGGATTCTATGGCTACACCTTC
J gene: TRBJ2-7; D gene: TRBD2; clone size: many; V gene: TRBV28; CDR3 protein: CASSRSGAAYEQYF; CDR3 DNA: TGTGCCAGCAGTCGTAGCGGGGCAGCCTACGAGCAGTACTTC
J gene: TRBJ1-4; D gene: .; clone size: few; V gene: TRBV20-1; CDR3 protein: CSASRGEKLFF; CDR3 DNA: TGCAGTGCTAGTAGGGGTGAAAAACTGTTTTTT
J gene: TRBJ1-1; D gene: .; clone size: many; V gene: TRBV12-3/TRBV12-4; CDR3 protein: CASSLGGGLNTEAFF; CDR3 DNA: TGTGCCAGCAGTTTAGGGGGAGGGTTGAACACTGAAGCTTTCTTT
J gene: TRBJ2-7; D gene: TRBD2; clone size: few; V gene: TRBV7-9; CDR3 protein: CASSLGPSGTKYEQYF; CDR3 DNA: TGTGCCAGCAGCTTAGGTCCTTCCGGGACTAAGTACGAGCAGTACTTC
J gene: TRBJ2-7; D gene: .; clone size: few; V gene: TRBV2; CDR3 protein: CASGGGEQYF; CDR3 DNA: TGTGCCAGCGGAGGGGGCGAGCAGTACTTC
J gene: TRBJ2-2; D gene: .; clone size: many; V gene: TRBV12-3/TRBV12-4; CDR3 protein: CASSRGPPGEELFF; CDR3 DNA: TGTGCCAGCAGTCGAGGGCCTCCCGGGGAGGAGCTGTTTTTT
J gene: TRBJ1-2; D gene: .; clone size: many; V gene: TRBV5-1; CDR3 protein: CASSLEGTRSVLIYGYTF; CDR3 DNA: TGCGCCAGCAGCTTGGAAGGGACGCGGTCGGTGCTCATCTATGGCTACACCTTC
J gene: TRBJ2-5; D gene: TRBD2; clone size: few; V gene: TRBV5-1; CDR3 protein: CASSPGLAGGGETQYF; CDR3 DNA: TGCGCCAGCAGCCCCGGACTAGCGGGAGGCGGGGAGACCCAGTACTTC
J gene: TRBJ1-6; D gene: .; clone size: many; V gene: TRBV5-1; CDR3 protein: CASSFGPRHDNSPLHF; CDR3 DNA: TGCGCCAGCAGCTTTGGCCCGAGACACGATAATTCACCCCTCCACTTT
J gene: TRBJ2-1; D gene: .; clone size: many; V gene: TRBV6-2/TRBV6-3; CDR3 protein: CASSRVNEQFF; CDR3 DNA: TGTGCCAGCAGTCGAGTAAATGAGCAGTTCTTC
J gene: TRBJ2-6; D gene: .; clone size: many; V gene: TRBV30; CDR3 protein: CAWSVQGAGANVLTF; CDR3 DNA: TGTGCCTGGAGTGTACAAGGGGCTGGGGCCAACGTCCTGACTTTC
J gene: TRBJ1-6; D gene: .; clone size: many; V gene: TRBV5-1; CDR3 protein: CASSGEGFRSPLHF; CDR3 DNA: TGCGCCAGCAGCGGGGAGGGGTTTCGTTCACCCCTCCACTTT
J gene: TRBJ2-1; D gene: TRBD2; clone size: many; V gene: TRBV4-1; CDR3 protein: CASSPRTSGRYNEQFF; CDR3 DNA: TGCGCCAGCAGCCCCAGGACTAGCGGGAGGTACAATGAGCAGTTCTTC
J gene: TRBJ1-1; D gene: .; clone size: many; V gene: TRBV15; CDR3 protein: CATSRETSALTRMNTEAFF; CDR3 DNA: TGTGCCACCAGCAGAGAAACTTCGGCCTTGACTAGGATGAACACTGAAGCTTTCTTT
J gene: TRBJ2-2; D gene: .; clone size: few; V gene: TRBV28; CDR3 protein: CASSFIRDGFTGELFF; CDR3 DNA: TGTGCCAGCAGTTTCATCAGGGATGGATTTACCGGGGAGCTGTTTTTT
J gene: TRBJ2-1; D gene: .; clone size: many; V gene: TRBV7-8; CDR3 protein: CASSLFAGGPLIRTEHEQFF; CDR3 DNA: TGTGCCAGCAGCTTATTTGCCGGAGGACCACTTATAAGGACAGAACATGAGCAGTTCTTC
J gene: TRBJ2-1; D gene: TRBD2; clone size: .; V gene: TRBV6-5; CDR3 protein: CASSLAGGQARGEQFF; CDR3 DNA: TGTGCCAGCAGCTTAGCGGGGGGACAGGCCAGGGGTGAGCAGTTCTTC
J gene: TRBJ1-1; D gene: .; clone size: many; V gene: TRBV29-1; CDR3 protein: CSVGGGGGKTNTEAFF; CDR3 DNA: TGCAGCGTTGGAGGGGGGGGTGGTAAAACGAACACTGAAGCTTTCTTT
J gene: TRBJ1-2; D gene: .; clone size: many; V gene: TRBV28; CDR3 protein: CASSLRLGGYTF; CDR3 DNA: TGTGCCAGCAGTTTAAGGTTGGGGGGCTACACCTTC
J gene: TRBJ2-7; D gene: .; clone size: .; V gene: TRBV3-1; CDR3 protein: CAFSFGKAYEQYF; CDR3 DNA: TGTGCCTTCAGTTTCGGGAAGGCCTACGAGCAGTACTTC
J gene: TRBJ1-5; D gene: .; clone size: many; V gene: TRBV4-2; CDR3 protein: CASSQRQGGNQPQHF; CDR3 DNA: TGTGCCAGCAGCCAAAGGCAGGGAGGCAATCAGCCCCAGCATTTT